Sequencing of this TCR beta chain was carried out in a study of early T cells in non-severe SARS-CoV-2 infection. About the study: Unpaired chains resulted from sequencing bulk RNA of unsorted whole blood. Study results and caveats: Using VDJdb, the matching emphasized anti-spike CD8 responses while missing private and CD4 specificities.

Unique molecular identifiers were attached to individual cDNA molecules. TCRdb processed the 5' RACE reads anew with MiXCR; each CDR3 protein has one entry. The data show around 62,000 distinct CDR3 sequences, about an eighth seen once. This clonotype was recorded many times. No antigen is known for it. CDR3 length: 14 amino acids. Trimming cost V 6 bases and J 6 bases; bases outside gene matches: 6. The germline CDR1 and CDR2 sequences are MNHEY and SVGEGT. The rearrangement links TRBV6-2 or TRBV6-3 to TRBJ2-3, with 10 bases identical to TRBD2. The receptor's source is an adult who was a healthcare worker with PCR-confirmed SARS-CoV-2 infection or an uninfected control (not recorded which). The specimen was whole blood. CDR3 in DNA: TGTGCCAGCAGGGGCCTAGCGGGAGTCGATACGCAGTATTTT. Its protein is CASRGLAGVDTQYF.